This TCR beta chain was observed in a study of blood T cell repertoires in COVID-19 (dated by TCRdb to about 2020). Broadly, across the study: Samples covering the acute and convalescent phases of COVID-19 were provided by collaborators in the United States, Italy and Spain. Where HLA class I and class II types were available, the types were taken from metadata supplied by the sample provider, not from assay-based typing. Deeply sampled blood TCRbeta repertoires from subjects exposed to, actively infected with, or recovered from COVID-19 were included in the dataset. The repertoires were released in a freely available public database meant as a resource for research on the immune response to SARS-CoV-2. The material from the prospective study consisted of cDNA or gDNA derived from T cells, B-cell-depleted T cells, or PBMCs. Nearly every sample came with metadata listing a de-identified subject ID, COVID-19 status, age in years and sex. Samples were obtained from the ongoing ImmuneRACE study (first 160 participants) and from some 1,200 subjects provided by 6 global collaborators.

The collaborating institutions used their own protocols to collect whole blood in K2EDTA tubes. Collaborator samples were shipped for TCRbeta analysis as frozen whole blood, isolated PBMCs, or DNA extracted from either sample type. Via the germline V gene, CDR1 is SGHAT and CDR2 FQNNGV. V is cut by 0 bases and J by 9 bases, and the space between the germline ends is 15 bases. From cysteine to phenylalanine, the CDR3 is 16 amino acids long. Only the CDR3 region is kept as DNA, spanning 48 bases read in frame from base 1. On this clone itself: Its recognized antigen is unknown. No base quality values were provided; no much bigger clone lies one nucleotide off.

TCRbeta CDR3 regions were amplified from genomic DNA by means of the immunoSEQ Assay, a bias-controlled multiplex PCR. The source study handled its data this way. The number of nucleated cells in each sample was estimated by amplification of reference gene primers within the assay. Sequence reads were collapsed and filtered to measure the absolute abundance of every unique TCRbeta CDR3 rearrangement. For each sample, productive Simpson clonality was calculated by taking the square root of Simpson's diversity index across productive rearrangements. TCRdb carries this immuneACCESS record with in-frame sequences only. Its versions omit some clonotypes, under half of them owing to an unresolved V gene in the studies checked, with the rest unexplained. The V and J calls and the clone size are those of that table, but D and trimming were determined from the DNA. This sample has roughly 350,000 clones in its table, and about 85% of those were observed once. The leading ten clones occupy roughly 3.7% of the sample.

Study-wide conclusions, independent of this receptor: How much clinical and demographic metadata was included differed by source and by participant, and the metadata was provided uncurated.

The sequencing sample was made of peripheral blood. The sequence joins TRBV11-2 to TRBJ1-6, with a tentative D gene TRBD1 over 6 matching bases. This receptor was taken from a woman aged 18-35 years with acute or convalescent COVID-19. The bases are TGTGCCAGCAGCTTAGACTATTCAGGGGAGGGTTCACCCCTCCACTTT. The translation is CASSLDYSGEGSPLHF.